What follows is one T cell receptor beta chain and its context. Authors' processing steps: Scientists estimated how many nucleated cells there were by amplifying reference gene primers. Here immunoSEQ multiplex PCR was the method, and the copy in TCRdb shows in-frame clones only, minus some. V, J and clone size reflect that table, while D and trimming were determined from the DNA. The table has around 84,000 clones, 70% to 80% seen once. The record originates from a study of blood T cell repertoires in COVID-19. On the study more broadly: Sites in the United States, Italy and Spain provided acute and convalescent COVID-19 samples. T cells, B-cell-depleted T cells, or PBMCs supplied cDNA or gDNA.

Trimming removed 0 bases from V and 1 base from J; junction bases left unmatched: 13. The CDR3 is 21 residues long. From germline, CDR1 is LGHNA and CDR2 YSLEER. V gene TRBV4-3 combines with J gene TRBJ2-6, with 9 bases identical to TRBD1. The source of this sequence is a man in his fifties with active or convalescent COVID-19. Sequenced material: peripheral blood. CDR3 loop: CASSQERLGTGPRSGANVLTF. DNA of the CDR3: TGCGCCAGCAGCCAAGAAAGATTGGGGACAGGGCCCAGGTCTGGGGCCAACGTCCTGACTTTC.